This T cell receptor (beta chain) was found in a study of blood T cells in healthy people across ages. General study findings and limits: Higher naive T cell percentage went strongly together with higher TCR beta diversity.

The study isolated at least 7 million PBMCs from each sample. As to this clonotype: Its antigen is as yet unknown.

PCR was performed a second time for roughly 7 to 11 cycles using a sample-barcoded 5' primer and a J-beta primer mix. TCRdb ran MiXCR on the 5' RACE reads and lists one entry per CDR3 protein. The sample has more than 550,000 distinct CDR3 sequences, 22% seen once. The V and J ends lost 4 bases and 3 bases respectively, with 10 bases between them. The CDR3 is made up of 14 amino acids. Germline V CDR1 and CDR2: MNHNY, SVGAGI (reference sequence). The sequenced sample consisted of blood. This receptor was identified in a man in his 70s in good health. The rearrangement uses TRBV6-6 and TRBJ2-4, with D possibly being TRBD1 or TRBD2 (5 bases each). The CDR3 sequence is CASSSGTGKNIQYF. The CDR3 coding sequence is TGTGCCAGCAGTTCAGGGACGGGCAAAAACATTCAGTACTTC.